These 2 T cell receptor beta chains share one sample of origin, sequenced in a study of T-cell memory formation after mild COVID-19. TCRdb re-called the 5' RACE reads with MiXCR, one entry per CDR3 protein. The sample includes 80,000 to 95,000 distinct CDR3 sequences, nearly 25% seen only once; the top ten take less than 55%. Sequenced sample: PBMCs or a T cell subset sorted from them (not recorded which). All receptors derive from a man younger than 35 who had mild COVID-19 (a few samples of this study predate the infection). Cell type and time point are not known.

The rearrangement joins TRBV12-3 or TRBV12-4 to TRBJ1-1; D is uncertain. This CDR3 is built from 13 residues. V was shortened by 3 bases and J by 1 base, with 6 bases between the two germline ends. The CDR3 nucleotides read TGTGCCAGCAGTTTTCAGGAGAACACTGAAGCTTTCTTT. Its translation is CASSFQENTEAFF.

This sequence joins TRBV5-1 and TRBJ1-2, with a weak D call TRBD1 (6 bases). CDR1 and CDR2 (germline): SGHRS, YFSETQ. With 0 bases removed from V and 6 bases from J, the gap between germline ends came to 12 bases. CDR3 length: 14 amino acids. Here the CDR3 reads CASSLDRPGDGYTF. In nucleotides, the CDR3 is TGCGCCAGCAGCTTGGACCGCCCAGGGGATGGCTACACCTTC.